These T cell receptor beta chains were read from a single sample in a study of cytomegalovirus exposure and HLA in healthy donors. The protocol was immunoSEQ multiplex PCR, while the TCRdb copy is restricted to in-frame clones and leaves out a portion. The table lists 120,000 to 150,000 clones, over 60% of them singletons. The sample was PBMCs. The receptors were gathered from a male donor in good health and CMV-seronegative. Both conserved end residues are part of each CDR3. The D gene is left open where the match is weak. Size values are once, few and many counts, or a class for expanded clones, and some rows have none.

d_call j_call clone_size cdr3_length v_call cdr3_nt cdr3_aa
- TRBJ2-1 - 15 TRBV5-1 TGCGCCAGCAGCTTCGAGGGAATTACACCATATGAGCAGTTCTTC CASSFEGITPYEQFF
TRBD2 TRBJ2-3 few 16 TRBV5-4 TGTGCCAGCAGCCGCCGGGAGCGGGGGGTTACAGATACGCAGTATTTT CASSRRERGVTDTQYF
- TRBJ2-5 - 13 TRBV7-3 TGTGCCAGCAGTCCTGCCCAGGACGCGGGCCAGTACTTC CASSPAQDAGQYF
- TRBJ1-6 few 15 TRBV27 TGTGCCAGCACCTCCCGGCGGATCTATAATTCACCCCTCCACTTT CASTSRRIYNSPLHF
TRBD2 TRBJ2-5 few 17 TRBV5-3 TGTGCCAGAAGGGGGGGACTAGCGGGAGTAAGTGGCGAGACCCAGTACTTC CARRGGLAGVSGETQYF
- TRBJ2-4 - 15 TRBV7-8 TGTGCCAGCAGCAAGGACTCGTTAGCCAAAAACATTCAGTACTTC CASSKDSLAKNIQYF
- TRBJ2-4 - 14 TRBV21-1 TGTGCCAGCAGCATACGGGACAGGGTAAACATTCAGTACTTC CASSIRDRVNIQYF
- TRBJ1-2 - 14 TRBV9 TGTGCCAGCAGCGTGGGCCAGGGTAGCTATGGCTACACCTTC CASSVGQGSYGYTF
TRBD1 TRBJ2-5 once 15 TRBV5-1 TGCGCCAGCAGGTCTCAAGGACAGGGGCAAGAGACCCAGTACTTC CASRSQGQGQETQYF
TRBD1 TRBJ2-6 few 15 TRBV19 TGTGCCAGTGAACAGGGGGCGAAAGGGGCCAACGTCCTGACTTTC CASEQGAKGANVLTF
- TRBJ1-5 - 14 TRBV25-1 TGTGCCAGCAGTGGAGGGCTCGGCAATCAGCCCCAGCATTTT CASSGGLGNQPQHF
- TRBJ1-3 - 15 TRBV6-6 TGTGCCAGCAGCGTAGGACAGCTCTCTGGAAACACCATATATTTT CASSVGQLSGNTIYF
TRBD2 TRBJ2-2 - 16 TRBV6-6 TGTGCCAGCAGACGCGGACTAGCGGGCCTCACCGGGGAGCTGTTTTTT CASRRGLAGLTGELFF
TRBD1 TRBJ2-5 - 14 TRBV7-9 TGTGCCAGCAGCACACCGGGACAGCAAGAGACCCAGTACTTC CASSTPGQQETQYF
TRBD2 TRBJ2-3 - 15 TRBV6-5 TGTGCCAGCAGACCTTTAGCGGGAGGAGCAGATACGCAGTATTTT CASRPLAGGADTQYF
- TRBJ2-5 - 13 TRBV6-5 TGTGCCAGCAGTTACCGTCCGGGGTCGGAGCAGTACTTC CASSYRPGSEQYF
TRBD2 TRBJ2-5 - 19 TRBV15 TGTGCCACCAGCAGACTCCTAAAGGCTAGCGGGAGTGACCTAGAGACCCAGTACTTC CATSRLLKASGSDLETQYF
- TRBJ1-3 - 14 TRBV5-1 TGCGCCAGCAGCTTGGACAGTCTGGGAAACACCATATATTTT CASSLDSLGNTIYF
- TRBJ2-1 - 15 TRBV7-2 TGTGCCAGCAGCTTGACCGGGAGCTCCTACAATGAGCAGTTCTTC CASSLTGSSYNEQFF
TRBD1 TRBJ1-2 - 15 TRBV2 TGTGCCAGCAGTTTTCCGACAGGGGGAATCGGTGGCTACACCTTC CASSFPTGGIGGYTF
TRBD1 TRBJ2-7 - 15 TRBV7-2 TGTGCCAGCAGCCAAGGGGACAGGCCGTCCTACGAGCAGTACTTC CASSQGDRPSYEQYF
- TRBJ1-2 - 13 TRBV14 TGTGCCAGCAGCAGCAGGCCGCTCTATGGCTACACCTTC CASSSRPLYGYTF
TRBD2 TRBJ2-7 few 14 TRBV5-1 TGCGCCAGCAGGACTAGCGGAGATTCCTACGAGCAGTACTTC CASRTSGDSYEQYF
TRBD1 TRBJ1-4 - 15 TRBV19 TGTGCCAGTAGTACGTCGGGACAGGGGAATGAAAAACTGTTTTTT CASSTSGQGNEKLFF
- TRBJ1-4 - 14 TRBV6-1 TGTGCCAGCAGCCATTCGACAGAAGTGGAAAAACTGTTTTTT CASSHSTEVEKLFF
- TRBJ2-7 - 15 TRBV5-1 TGCGCCAGCAGCCCTACAGGGTTAGTTTCCTACGAGCAGTACTTC CASSPTGLVSYEQYF
- TRBJ2-5 - 12 TRBV5-1 TGCGCCAGCAGCTTGCGGGAAGAGACCCAGTACTTC CASSLREETQYF
TRBD1 TRBJ1-1 - 12 TRBV19 TGTGCCAGTACCAACGACAGGGCCCAAGCTTTCTTT CASTNDRAQAFF
- TRBJ2-3 - 12 TRBV10-3 TGTGCCATCAGTGAAGCAGGGAATTCGCAGTATTTT CAISEAGNSQYF
TRBD1 TRBJ2-1 - 19 TRBV7-3 TGTGCCAGCAGCTGGACAGGGTCGATCGGGATTAGCTCCTACAATGAGCAGTTCTTC CASSWTGSIGISSYNEQFF
TRBD1 TRBJ2-7 - 14 TRBV19 TGTGCCAGTAGGGACAGGGGGGGCCCCTACGAGCAGTACTTC CASRDRGGPYEQYF
- TRBJ1-2 - 16 TRBV6-1 TGTGCCAGCAGTGAAGCCGAGGGGACTATCGGGCGTGGCTACACCTTC CASSEAEGTIGRGYTF
TRBD2 TRBJ2-7 - 13 TRBV5-1 TGCGCCAGCAGACTAGCGGGAGTGAACGAGCAGTACTTC CASRLAGVNEQYF
- TRBJ2-3 - 16 TRBV13 TGTGCCAGCAGCTTAGGGGACTTCTTAGACACAGATACGCAGTATTTT CASSLGDFLDTDTQYF
- TRBJ2-5 - 13 TRBV11-3 TGTGCCAGCAGCTCCGTAGTCAGCGGTCCCCAGTACTTC CASSSVVSGPQYF
TRBD1 TRBJ1-2 - 17 TRBV7-6 TGTGCCAGCAGCCCTTCATTTACCAGGGGGACCCTCTATGGCTACACCTTC CASSPSFTRGTLYGYTF
TRBD1 TRBJ1-2 few 15 TRBV6-6 TGTGCCAGCAGTACATGGGACAGGGAAAACTATGGCTACACCTTC CASSTWDRENYGYTF
TRBD1 TRBJ1-6 - 14 TRBV12-5 TGTGCTAGTGACCAGGGGGGATATAATTCACCCCTCCACTTT CASDQGGYNSPLHF
TRBD1 TRBJ1-5 once 16 TRBV18 TGTGCCAGCTCACCACCGCCGACAGGGGGCGTTCAGCCCCAGCATTTT CASSPPPTGGVQPQHF
TRBD1 TRBJ2-6 - 19 TRBV27 TGTGCCAGCAGTTTATTTTGGGACAGGGCTCGCTCAGGGGCCAACGTCCTGACTTTC CASSLFWDRARSGANVLTF
TRBD1 TRBJ2-2 - 15 TRBV19 TGTGCCAGTAGTGTAGACAGGGGAAACACCGGGGAGCTGTTTTTT CASSVDRGNTGELFF
- TRBJ1-1 - 16 TRBV11-3 TGTGCCAGCAGCAGCCGTGGCGGACTGGGAGCCACTGAAGCTTTCTTT CASSSRGGLGATEAFF
TRBD1 TRBJ1-5 - 16 TRBV6-6 TGTGCCAGCAGTCTAGTGACAGGGGGAGGCAATCAGCCCCAGCATTTT CASSLVTGGGNQPQHF
- TRBJ1-2 - 17 TRBV4-3 TGCGCCAGCAGCCAAGACAGGGCCGGGAGTGGCAACTATGGCTACACCTTC CASSQDRAGSGNYGYTF
- TRBJ1-4 - 14 TRBV27 TGTGCCAGCAGTTTAAGGAGGGACAATGAAAAACTGTTTTTT CASSLRRDNEKLFF
TRBD1 TRBJ2-2 - 15 TRBV5-1 TGCGCCAGCTCAGACAGGGGTCAGAACACCGGGGAGCTGTTTTTT CASSDRGQNTGELFF
- TRBJ1-2 - 13 TRBV5-4 TGTGCCAGCAGCTCCACTCCCAATGGTGGCTACACCTTC CASSSTPNGGYTF
- TRBJ1-3 - 13 TRBV7-2 TGTGCCAGCAGCTTAGAGGGGGGAAACACCATATATTTT CASSLEGGNTIYF
TRBD1 TRBJ1-4 - 14 TRBV6-5 TGTGCCAGCAGAGCCGGGACAGAGGTTGAAAAACTGTTTTTT CASRAGTEVEKLFF
- TRBJ2-5 - 13 TRBV6-1 TGTGCCAGCAGAGGGTCAGGGGAGGAGACCCAGTACTTC CASRGSGEETQYF
TRBD1 TRBJ2-6 - 18 TRBV7-8 TGTGCCAGCAGCCTCAAACAGGGGACCTCCTCTGGGGCCAACGTCCTGACTTTC CASSLKQGTSSGANVLTF
TRBD1 TRBJ1-1 - 14 TRBV2 TGTGCCAGCAGAACGACAGGGTCGGGCACTGAAGCTTTCTTT CASRTTGSGTEAFF
- TRBJ1-4 - 15 TRBV5-6 TGTGCCAGCAGCCGACGACAGGTGACTAATGAAAAACTGTTTTTT CASSRRQVTNEKLFF
TRBD1 TRBJ2-1 - 18 TRBV11-2 TGTGCCAGCAGCCCCTACCTCGGACAGGGGGCGACCCCCGGTGAGCAGTTCTTC CASSPYLGQGATPGEQFF
- TRBJ2-1 - 15 TRBV30 TGTGCCCGGAACGAAGCCGGGACACCCTACAATGAGCAGTTCTTC CARNEAGTPYNEQFF
TRBD2 TRBJ2-1 - 16 TRBV19 TGTGCCAGTAGTCGATCTAGCGGGGGGACCTACAATGAGCAGTTCTTC CASSRSSGGTYNEQFF
TRBD2 TRBJ2-1 - 16 TRBV4-1 TGCGCCAGCAGCCAAGTACTAGCGGGAGTTTACAATGAGCAGTTCTTC CASSQVLAGVYNEQFF